This T cell receptor (beta chain) is from a study of T cell responses to AZD1222 COVID-19 vaccine. Sequencing was performed with immunoSEQ multiplex PCR; in TCRdb, only in-frame clones are kept and a portion is missing. The repertoire has 150,000 to 200,000 clones, around nine tenths of them found once; the top ten carry 9.5% to 13%. Germline V gene data show CDR1 as WSHSY and CDR2 as SAAADI. V lost 7 bases and J 3 bases, leaving 19 bases between the germline ends. There are 15 residues in the CDR3. The material was peripheral blood, obtained 28 days after the second AZD1222 dose. The receptor was isolated from an adult who received the AZD1222 COVID-19 vaccine. The rearrangement joins TRBV10-2 to TRBJ2-7; D call uncertain. The CDR3 spells CASTPQATHGYEQYF. DNA of the CDR3: TGCGCCAGCACGCCCCAGGCTACACACGGCTACGAGCAGTACTTC.